The sequence of this T cell receptor (beta chain) was determined in a study of blood T cells in healthy people across ages. A sample-barcoded 5' primer and a J-beta primer mix were used in a second PCR of roughly 7 to 12 cycles. Individual samples furnished no less than 2.5 million CDR3-containing paired-end reads apiece. TCRdb itself ran the 5' RACE reads through MiXCR, one entry per CDR3 protein. The data hold hundreds of thousands of distinct CDR3 sequences, with more than 40% observed a single time. Donor samples were obtained from healthy Caucasian individuals from Russia, aged roughly 6 to 90. Regarding the study as a whole: The recorded TCR beta diversity per million T cells decreased in a roughly linear manner with age.

The CDR3 is 20 amino acids. V was clipped by 2 bases and J by 5 bases; unmatched bases: 21. Germline V gene lookup returns CDR1 SGHTA and CDR2 FQGNSA. This clonotype occurred a few times. No antigen is known for it. The sequenced sample was blood. The TCR was taken from an older woman in good health. The chain uses TRBV7-2 and TRBJ2-5; TRBD2 agrees at 9 bases. The CDR3 protein is CASSLRVKASSGVVGETQYF. The CDR3, as DNA: TGTGCCAGCAGCTTAAGGGTTAAGGCTTCTAGCGGGGTAGTTGGGGAGACCCAGTACTTC.